The rows below give T cell receptor beta chains drawn from one sample of a study of T-cell memory formation after mild COVID-19. Each CDR3 protein gets one entry after TCRdb re-called the 5' RACE reads with MiXCR. In the table there are tens of thousands of distinct CDR3 sequences, over 9% of which are singletons. The source material was PBMCs or a T cell subset sorted from them (not recorded which). The receptors were sampled from an adult woman who had mild COVID-19 (a few samples of this study predate the infection). Cell type and time point are not known. Each CDR3 is given without its conserved first and last residue. A D gene is named only where the DNA matches it firmly.

TRBJ2-2 | TRBV5-1 | . | 13 | ASSLGDWISVELF
TRBJ2-7 | TRBV12-3/TRBV12-4 | . | 11 | ASSLDSSYEQY
TRBJ2-7 | TRBV29-1 | TRBD2 | 12 | SVWIAGATYEQY
TRBJ2-6 | TRBV7-9 | . | 18 | ASSLVGKATPSYGANVLT
TRBJ2-1 | TRBV9 | TRBD2 | 14 | ASSSPGLAGRGEQF
TRBJ2-1 | TRBV5-6 | . | 13 | ASSLALGSYNEQF
TRBJ1-1 | TRBV20-1 | . | 11 | SARNRVGTEAF
TRBJ2-3 | TRBV3-1 | . | 11 | ASSQAGADTQY
TRBJ2-7 | TRBV6-5 | . | 11 | ASFRGRGYEQY
TRBJ2-2 | TRBV6-1 | . | 14 | ASSEAGGFETGELF
TRBJ1-1 | TRBV9 | TRBD1 | 12 | ASSTGQANTEAF
TRBJ2-1 | TRBV30 | . | 12 | AWSSGVPYNEQF
TRBJ2-3 | TRBV7-3 | . | 15 | ASSLYGLRGDTDTQY
TRBJ2-5 | TRBV24-1 | . | 13 | ATSDLQDGEETQY
TRBJ1-1 | TRBV6-5 | . | 15 | ASSYRQVAYQGTEAF
TRBJ2-2 | TRBV7-7 | TRBD1 | 11 | ASSVGTAGELF